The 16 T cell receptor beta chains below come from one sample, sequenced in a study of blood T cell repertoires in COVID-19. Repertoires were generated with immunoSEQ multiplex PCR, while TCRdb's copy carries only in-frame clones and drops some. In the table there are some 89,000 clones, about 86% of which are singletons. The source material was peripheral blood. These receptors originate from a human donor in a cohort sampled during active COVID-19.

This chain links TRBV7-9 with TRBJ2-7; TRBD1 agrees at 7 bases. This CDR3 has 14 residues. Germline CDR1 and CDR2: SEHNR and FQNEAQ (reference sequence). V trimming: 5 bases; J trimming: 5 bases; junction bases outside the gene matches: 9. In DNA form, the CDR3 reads TGTGCCAGCAGCCCGCCCCAGGGGGTCCACGAGCAGTACTTC. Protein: CASSPPQGVHEQYF.

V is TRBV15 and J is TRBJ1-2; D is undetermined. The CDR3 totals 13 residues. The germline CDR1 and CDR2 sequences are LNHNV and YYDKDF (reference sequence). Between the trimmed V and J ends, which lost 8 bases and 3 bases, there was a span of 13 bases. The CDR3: CATSERNYYGYTF. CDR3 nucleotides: TGTGCCACCTCTGAGAGGAACTACTATGGCTACACCTTC. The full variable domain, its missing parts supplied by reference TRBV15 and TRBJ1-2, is DAMVIQNPRYQVTQFGKPVTLSCSQTLNHNVMYWYQQKSSQAPKLLFHYYDKDFNNEADTPDNFQSRRPNTSFCFLDIRSPGLGDTAMYLCATSERNYYGYTFGSGTRLTVV.

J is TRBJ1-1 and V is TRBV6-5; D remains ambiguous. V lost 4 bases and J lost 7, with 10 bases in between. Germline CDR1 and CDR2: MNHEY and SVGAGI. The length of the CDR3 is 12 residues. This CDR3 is CASSSTVGEAFF. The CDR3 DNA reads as TGTGCCAGCAGTTCAACAGTGGGTGAAGCTTTCTTT.

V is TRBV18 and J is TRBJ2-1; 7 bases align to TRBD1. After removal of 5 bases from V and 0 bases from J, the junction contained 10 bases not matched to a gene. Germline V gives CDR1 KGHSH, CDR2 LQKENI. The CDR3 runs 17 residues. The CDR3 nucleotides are TGTGCCAGCTCATATCAACAGGGGCCGAGCTCCTACAATGAGCAGTTCTTC. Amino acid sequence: CASSYQQGPSSYNEQFF.

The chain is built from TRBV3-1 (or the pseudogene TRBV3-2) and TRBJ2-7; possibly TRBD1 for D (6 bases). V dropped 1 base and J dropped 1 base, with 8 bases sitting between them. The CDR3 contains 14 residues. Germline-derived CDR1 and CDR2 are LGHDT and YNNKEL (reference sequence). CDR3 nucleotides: TGTGCCAGCAGCCAAGGGACAGTTTCCTACGAGCAGTACTTC. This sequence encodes CASSQGTVSYEQYF.

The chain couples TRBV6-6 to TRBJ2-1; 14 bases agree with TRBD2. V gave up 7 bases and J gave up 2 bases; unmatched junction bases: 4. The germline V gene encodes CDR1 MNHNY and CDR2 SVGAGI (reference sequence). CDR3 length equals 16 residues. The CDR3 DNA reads TGTGCCAGCATGGGGACTAGCGGGAGCCCCTACAATGAGCAGTTCTTC. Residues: CASMGTSGSPYNEQFF.

The CDR3 loop is CASSYLLGTNPSTDTQYF. In DNA, the CDR3 is TGTGCCAGCAGTTACTTGCTCGGGACTAACCCAAGCACAGATACGCAGTATTTT. The chain is built from TRBV6-2 or TRBV6-3 and TRBJ2-3, with 7 bases matching TRBD2. Germline values: CDR1 MNHEY, CDR2 SVGEGT. There are 18 residues in the CDR3. With V trimmed by 1 base and J by 0 bases, 10 bases remained unmatched.

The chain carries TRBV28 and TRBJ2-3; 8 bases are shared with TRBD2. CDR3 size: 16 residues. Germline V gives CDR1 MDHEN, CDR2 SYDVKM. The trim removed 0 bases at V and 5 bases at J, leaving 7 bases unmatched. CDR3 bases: TGTGCCAGCAGTTTATGGGGGGGACTAGAGGGAGATACGCAGTATTTT. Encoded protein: CASSLWGGLEGDTQYF.

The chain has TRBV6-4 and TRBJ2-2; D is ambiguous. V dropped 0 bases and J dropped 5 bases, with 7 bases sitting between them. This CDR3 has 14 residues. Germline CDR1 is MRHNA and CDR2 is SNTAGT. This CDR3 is CASSDSAPTGELFF. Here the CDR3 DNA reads TGTGCCAGCAGTGACTCGGCTCCTACCGGGGAGCTGTTTTTT.

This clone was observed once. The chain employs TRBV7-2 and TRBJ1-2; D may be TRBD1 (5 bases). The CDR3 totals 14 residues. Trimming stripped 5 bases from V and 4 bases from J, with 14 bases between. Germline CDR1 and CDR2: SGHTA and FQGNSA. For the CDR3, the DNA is TGTGCCAGCAGCAATCGCCGCCAGGGCTATGGCTACACCTTC. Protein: CASSNRRQGYGYTF.

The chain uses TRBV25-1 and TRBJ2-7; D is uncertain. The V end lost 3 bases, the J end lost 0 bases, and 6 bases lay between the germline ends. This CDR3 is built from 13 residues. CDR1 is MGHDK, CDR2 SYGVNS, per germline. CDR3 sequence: CASSDVSSYEQYF. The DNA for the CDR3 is TGTGCCAGCAGTGATGTCAGCTCCTACGAGCAGTACTTC.

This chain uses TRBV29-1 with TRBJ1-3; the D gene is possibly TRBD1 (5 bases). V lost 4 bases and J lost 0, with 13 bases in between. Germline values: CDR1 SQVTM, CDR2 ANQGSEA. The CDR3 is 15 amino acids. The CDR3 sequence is CSVGVGQSSGNTIYF. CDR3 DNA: TGCAGCGTTGGGGTGGGGCAGAGCTCTGGAAACACCATATATTTT.

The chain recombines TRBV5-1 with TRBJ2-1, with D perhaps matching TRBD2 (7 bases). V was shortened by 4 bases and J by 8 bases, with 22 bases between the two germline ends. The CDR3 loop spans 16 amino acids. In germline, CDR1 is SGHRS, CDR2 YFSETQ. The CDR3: CASSPTHGGLGDEQFF. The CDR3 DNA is TGCGCCAGCAGCCCCACGCACGGGGGGCTGGGCGATGAGCAGTTCTTC.

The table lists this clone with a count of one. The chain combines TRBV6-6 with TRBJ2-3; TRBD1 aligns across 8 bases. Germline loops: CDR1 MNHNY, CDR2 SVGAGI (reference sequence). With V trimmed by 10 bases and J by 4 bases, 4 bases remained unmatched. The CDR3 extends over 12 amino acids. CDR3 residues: CATVQGADTQYF. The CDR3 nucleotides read TGTGCCACCGTACAGGGGGCAGATACGCAGTATTTT.

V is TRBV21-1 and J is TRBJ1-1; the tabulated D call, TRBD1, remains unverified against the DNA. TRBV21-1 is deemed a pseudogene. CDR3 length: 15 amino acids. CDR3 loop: CARPDLVPGDTEAFF. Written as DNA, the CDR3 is TGTGCCAGACCCGATCTGGTGCCAGGTGACACTGAAGCTTTCTTT.

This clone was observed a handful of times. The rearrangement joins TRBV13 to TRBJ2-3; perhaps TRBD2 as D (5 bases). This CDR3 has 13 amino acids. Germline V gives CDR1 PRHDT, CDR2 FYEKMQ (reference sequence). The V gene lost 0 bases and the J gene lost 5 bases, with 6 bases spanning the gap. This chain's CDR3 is CASSLGAGDTQYF. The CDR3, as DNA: TGTGCCAGCAGCTTAGGGGCGGGAGATACGCAGTATTTT.